Listed below are T cell receptor beta chains from one sample, sequenced in a study of PD-1 blockade in mismatch repair-deficient tumors. TCRdb keeps only in-frame clones here, not all; method: immunoSEQ multiplex PCR. The sample has 80,000 to 130,000 clones, 70% to 85% seen once. This specimen was peripheral blood, taken about 33 weeks after starting pembrolizumab. All receptors derive from an adult with mismatch repair-deficient cancer. Both conserved end residues are trimmed from each CDR3. The order of the fields is J gene, V gene, D gene, CDR3 protein. A D gene is named only where the DNA matches it firmly.

>TRBJ2-7|TRBV7-9|-
ASSLGREQY
>TRBJ1-3|TRBV5-1|-
ASSLAGSGNTIY
>TRBJ2-3|TRBV27|TRBD2
ASSLSFPGAGGTDTQY
>TRBJ1-1|TRBV28|-
ASSPASGQKDTEAF
>TRBJ1-1|TRBV28|-
AGQRGGMNTEAF
>TRBJ2-5|TRBV4-1|-
ASSQVNLGFSETQY
>TRBJ1-2|TRBV30|-
AWSEPGSGYT
>TRBJ2-7|TRBV6-1|TRBD1
ASSETGADYEQY
>TRBJ2-5|TRBV18|-
ASSQGSQETQY
>TRBJ2-7|TRBV18|-
ASSRAGVREQY
>TRBJ2-7|TRBV19|-
ASSESLALYEQY
>TRBJ2-3|TRBV6-1|TRBD2
ASSALREGSDTQY
>TRBJ2-5|TRBV7-2|-
ASSSIGETQY
>TRBJ2-2|TRBV27|-
ASSLPANTGELF
>TRBJ1-5|TRBV10-3|TRBD1
AISPRGPDSNQPQH
>TRBJ1-2|TRBV14|-
ASSQPRTSTGGYT
>TRBJ2-3|TRBV11-3|-
ASSFGTRSRTDTQY
>TRBJ2-7|TRBV6-6|-
ASRTQDSYEQY
>TRBJ1-1|TRBV9|-
ASSLQGFGEAF
>TRBJ2-1|TRBV29-1|-
SVELADNEQF
>TRBJ2-7|TRBV7-9|-
ASSGRWGREYEQY
>TRBJ2-1|TRBV11-2|TRBD2
ASSSLLAGRSNNEQF
>TRBJ1-1|TRBV11-1|-
ASSPQIQGRDGAF
>TRBJ1-1|TRBV29-1|TRBD1
SAFRGPSTEAF
>-|TRBV7-6|-
ASSSTSYEQY
>TRBJ2-3|TRBV27|-
ASSSRQFLTDTQY
>TRBJ2-7|TRBV5-5|-
ASSLAGRSEQY
>TRBJ2-1|TRBV18|TRBD1
ASSPPWDRSLGEQF
>TRBJ2-6|TRBV6-1|-
ASSDQVGANVLT
>TRBJ1-2|TRBV28|-
ASSRQNYGYT
>TRBJ1-5|TRBV30|TRBD1
AWQLGQGQPQH
>TRBJ2-2|TRBV18|TRBD2
ASSPPVIIVLAGGPNTGELF
>TRBJ1-1|TRBV4-2|-
ASSPRAGLATEAF
>TRBJ2-7|TRBV5-1|-
ASSLAQSYEQY
>TRBJ2-7|TRBV11-2|-
ASSLGPPIRNEQY
>TRBJ2-2|TRBV11-1|-
ASSPGDIRRELF
>TRBJ2-2|TRBV30|-
AWSALGNPTGELF
>TRBJ2-3|TRBV5-6|TRBD2
ASSWGTSGKRDTQY
>TRBJ2-2|TRBV7-9|TRBD1
ASSPRTGLNTGELF
>TRBJ2-1|TRBV5-4|TRBD1
ASSPGGAYGYNEQF
>TRBJ1-2|TRBV9|-
ASSVDRGNYGYT
>TRBJ2-1|TRBV15|-
ATSRDRTKGEQF
>TRBJ1-4|TRBV6-1|-
ASSVVGTGNEKLF
>TRBJ2-5|TRBV19|TRBD2
ASSSLAERRETQY
>TRBJ1-1|TRBV5-4|-
ASSFQGLNTEAF
>TRBJ1-3|TRBV14|-
ASSQEWGAPVNTIY
>TRBJ2-3|TRBV29-1|TRBD2
SGGTSGRNTQY
>TRBJ2-3|TRBV5-4|TRBD2
ASSPSGRAGDTQY
>TRBJ1-3|TRBV21-1|-
ASSKAVATGGSSDRNTIY
>TRBJ2-1|TRBV5-4|-
ASSSDTSGEQF
>TRBJ2-1|TRBV2|-
ASREDSYSYNEQF
>TRBJ2-1|TRBV5-1|-
ASSSGEGSSYNEQF
>TRBJ1-1|TRBV7-9|-
ASSLQGLNTEAF
>TRBJ2-2|TRBV2|-
ASSDLGELF
>TRBJ2-3|TRBV11-2|TRBD2
ASSLGRVVTDTQY
>TRBJ1-1|TRBV6-5|-
ASSATGLNTETF
>TRBJ2-7|TRBV28|-
ASKGEGDSQSYEQY
>TRBJ2-2|TRBV7-2|-
ASSRRSWNTGELF
>TRBJ2-5|TRBV19|-
ASSMSAQETQY
>TRBJ1-2|TRBV30|TRBD1
AWTKTGGFYGYT